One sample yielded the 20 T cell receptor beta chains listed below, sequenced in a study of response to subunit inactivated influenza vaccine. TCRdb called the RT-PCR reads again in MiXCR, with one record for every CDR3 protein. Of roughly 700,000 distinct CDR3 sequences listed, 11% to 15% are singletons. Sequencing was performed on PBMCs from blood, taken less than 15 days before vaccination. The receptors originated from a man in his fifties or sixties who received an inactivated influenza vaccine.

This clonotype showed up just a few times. CDR3 in DNA: TGCAGTGCTAGACAACTAGCGGGAGGGTTTTATGAGCAGTTCTTC. This gives the protein CSARQLAGGFYEQFF. The chain is built from TRBV20-1 and TRBJ2-1, with 13 bases lining up with TRBD2. Germline V gives CDR1 DFQATT, CDR2 SNEGSKA (reference sequence). Trimming took 2 bases from V and 8 from J; bases not matched to a gene: 6. This CDR3 comprises 15 residues.

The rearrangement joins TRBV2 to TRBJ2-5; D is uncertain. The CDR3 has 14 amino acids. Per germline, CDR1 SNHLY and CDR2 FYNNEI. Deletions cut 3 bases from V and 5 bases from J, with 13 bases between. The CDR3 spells CASSDPPGRETQYF. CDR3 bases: TGTGCCAGCAGTGATCCCCCAGGACGGGAGACCCAGTACTTC.

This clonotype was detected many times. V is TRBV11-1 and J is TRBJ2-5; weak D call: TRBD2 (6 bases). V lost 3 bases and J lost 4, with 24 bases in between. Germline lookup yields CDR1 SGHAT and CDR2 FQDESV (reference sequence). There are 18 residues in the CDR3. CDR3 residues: CASSFGNLRREQLETQYF. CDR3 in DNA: TGTGCCAGCAGCTTCGGCAACCTGAGGAGGGAACAACTAGAGACCCAGTACTTC. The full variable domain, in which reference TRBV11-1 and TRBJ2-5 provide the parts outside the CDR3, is EAEVAQSPRYKITEKSQAVAFWCDPISGHATLYWYRQILGQGPELLVQFQDESVVDDSQLPKDRFSAERLKGVDSTLKIQPAELGDSAMYLCASSFGNLRREQLETQYFGPGTRLLVL.

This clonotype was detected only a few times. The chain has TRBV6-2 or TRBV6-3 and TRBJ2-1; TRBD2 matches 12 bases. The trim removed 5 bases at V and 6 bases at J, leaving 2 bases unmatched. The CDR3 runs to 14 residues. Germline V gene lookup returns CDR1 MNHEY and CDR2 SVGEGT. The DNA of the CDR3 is TGTGCCAGCAGTGCTAGCGGGGGGGCCAATGAGCAGTTCTTC. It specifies CASSASGGANEQFF.

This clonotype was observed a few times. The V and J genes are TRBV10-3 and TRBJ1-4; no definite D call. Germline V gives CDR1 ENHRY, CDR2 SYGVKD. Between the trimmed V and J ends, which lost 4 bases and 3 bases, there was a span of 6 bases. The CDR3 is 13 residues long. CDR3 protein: CAISAVANEKLFF. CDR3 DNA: TGTGCCATCAGTGCGGTCGCTAATGAAAAACTGTTTTTT.

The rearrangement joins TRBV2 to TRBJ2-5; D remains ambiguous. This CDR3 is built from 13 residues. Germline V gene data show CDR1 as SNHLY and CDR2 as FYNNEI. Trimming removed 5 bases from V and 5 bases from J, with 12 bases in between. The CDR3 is CASSRNEMETQYF. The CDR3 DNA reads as TGTGCCAGCAGTAGGAATGAAATGGAGACCCAGTACTTC.

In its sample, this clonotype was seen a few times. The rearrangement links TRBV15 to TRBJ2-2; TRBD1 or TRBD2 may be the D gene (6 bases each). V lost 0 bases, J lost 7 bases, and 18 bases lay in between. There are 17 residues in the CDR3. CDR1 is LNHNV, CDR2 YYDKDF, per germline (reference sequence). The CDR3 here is CATSRDVIQGLGGELFF. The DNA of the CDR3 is TGTGCCACCAGCAGAGATGTCATACAGGGACTTGGCGGGGAGCTGTTTTTT.

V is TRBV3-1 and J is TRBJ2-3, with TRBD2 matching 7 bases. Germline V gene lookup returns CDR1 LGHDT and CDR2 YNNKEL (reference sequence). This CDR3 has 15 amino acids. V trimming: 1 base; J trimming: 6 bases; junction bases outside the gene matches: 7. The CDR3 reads CASSQGPGGTDTQYF. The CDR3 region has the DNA TGTGCCAGCAGCCAAGGCCCCGGGGGGACGGATACGCAGTATTTT.

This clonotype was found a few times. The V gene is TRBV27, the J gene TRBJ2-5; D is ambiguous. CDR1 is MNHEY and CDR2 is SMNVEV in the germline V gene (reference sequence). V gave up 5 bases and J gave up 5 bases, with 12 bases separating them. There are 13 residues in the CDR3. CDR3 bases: TGTGCCAGCAGTGCCTACCGAAGGGAGACCCAGTACTTC. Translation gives CASSAYRRETQYF.

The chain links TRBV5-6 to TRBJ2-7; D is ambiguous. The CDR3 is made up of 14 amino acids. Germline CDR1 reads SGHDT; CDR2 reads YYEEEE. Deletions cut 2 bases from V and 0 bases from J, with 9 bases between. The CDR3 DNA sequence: TGTGCCAGCAGCTTTGTAAGGAACTCCTACGAGCAGTACTTC. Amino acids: CASSFVRNSYEQYF.

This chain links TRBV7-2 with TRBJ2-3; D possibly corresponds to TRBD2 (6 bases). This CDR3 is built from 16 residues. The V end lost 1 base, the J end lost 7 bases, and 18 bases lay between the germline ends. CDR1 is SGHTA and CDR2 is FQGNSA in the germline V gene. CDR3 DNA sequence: TGTGCCAGCAGCTTAGATGTGGCGGGACCTTCAAATACGCAGTATTTT. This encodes CASSLDVAGPSNTQYF.

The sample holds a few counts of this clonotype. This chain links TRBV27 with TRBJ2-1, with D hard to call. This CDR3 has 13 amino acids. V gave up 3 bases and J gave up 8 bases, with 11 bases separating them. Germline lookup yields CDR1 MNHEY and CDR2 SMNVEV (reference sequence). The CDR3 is CASSFGFLDEQFF. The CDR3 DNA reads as TGTGCCAGCAGTTTCGGGTTCTTAGATGAGCAGTTCTTC.

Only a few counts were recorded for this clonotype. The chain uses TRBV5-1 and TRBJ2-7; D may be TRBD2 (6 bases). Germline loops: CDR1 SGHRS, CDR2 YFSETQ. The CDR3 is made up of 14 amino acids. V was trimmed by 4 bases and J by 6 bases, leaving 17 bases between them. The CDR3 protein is CASSRISRGGEQYF. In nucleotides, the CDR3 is TGCGCCAGCAGCAGAATATCTCGGGGAGGCGAGCAGTACTTC. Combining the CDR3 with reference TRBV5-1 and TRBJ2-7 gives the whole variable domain KAGVTQTPRYLIKTRGQQVTLSCSPISGHRSVSWYQQTPGQGLQFLFEYFSETQRNKGNFPGRFSGRQFSNSRSEMNVSTLELGDSALYLCASSRISRGGEQYFGPGTRLTVT.

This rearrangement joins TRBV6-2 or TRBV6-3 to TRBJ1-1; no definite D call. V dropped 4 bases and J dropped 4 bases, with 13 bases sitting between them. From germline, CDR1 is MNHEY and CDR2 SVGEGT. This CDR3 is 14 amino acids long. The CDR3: CASSLLGPGTEAFF. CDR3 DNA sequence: TGTGCCAGCAGTTTATTAGGACCGGGCACTGAAGCTTTCTTT.

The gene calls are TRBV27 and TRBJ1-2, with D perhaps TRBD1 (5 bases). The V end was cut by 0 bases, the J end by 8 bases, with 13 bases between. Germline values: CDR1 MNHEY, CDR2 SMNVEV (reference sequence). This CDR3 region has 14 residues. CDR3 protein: CASSLSARDGGYTF. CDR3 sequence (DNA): TGTGCCAGCAGTTTATCTGCCAGGGATGGCGGCTACACCTTC.

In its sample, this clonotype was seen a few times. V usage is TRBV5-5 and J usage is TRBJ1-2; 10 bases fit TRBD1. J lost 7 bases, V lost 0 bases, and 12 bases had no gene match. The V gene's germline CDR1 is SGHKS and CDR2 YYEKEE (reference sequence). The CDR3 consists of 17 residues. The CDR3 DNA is TGTGCCAGCAGCTTGGTAACGACCGGGACAGGGGTCTCTGGCTACACCTTC. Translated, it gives CASSLVTTGTGVSGYTF.

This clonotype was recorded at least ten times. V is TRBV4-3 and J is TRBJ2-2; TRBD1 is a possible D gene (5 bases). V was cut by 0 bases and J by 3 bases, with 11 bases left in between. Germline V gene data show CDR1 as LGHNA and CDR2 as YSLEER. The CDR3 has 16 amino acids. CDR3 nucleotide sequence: TGCGCCAGCAGCCAAGAGACCAGGGTGCACACCGGGGAGCTGTTTTTT. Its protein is CASSQETRVHTGELFF.

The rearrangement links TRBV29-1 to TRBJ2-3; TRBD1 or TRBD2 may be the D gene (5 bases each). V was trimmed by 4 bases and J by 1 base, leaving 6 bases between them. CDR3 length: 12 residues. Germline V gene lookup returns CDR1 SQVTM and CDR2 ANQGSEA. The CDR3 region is CSVGDGTDTQYF. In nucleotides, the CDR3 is TGCAGCGTTGGGGACGGCACAGATACGCAGTATTTT.

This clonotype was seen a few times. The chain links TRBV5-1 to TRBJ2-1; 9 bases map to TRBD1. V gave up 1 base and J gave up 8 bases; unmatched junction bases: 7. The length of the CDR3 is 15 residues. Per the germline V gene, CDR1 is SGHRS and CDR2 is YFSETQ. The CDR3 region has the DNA TGCGCCAGCAGCTTGCTGGGACAGGGTAGAGATGAGCAGTTCTTC. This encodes CASSLLGQGRDEQFF. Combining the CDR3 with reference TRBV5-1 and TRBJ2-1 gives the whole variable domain KAGVTQTPRYLIKTRGQQVTLSCSPISGHRSVSWYQQTPGQGLQFLFEYFSETQRNKGNFPGRFSGRQFSNSRSEMNVSTLELGDSALYLCASSLLGQGRDEQFFGPGTRLTVL.

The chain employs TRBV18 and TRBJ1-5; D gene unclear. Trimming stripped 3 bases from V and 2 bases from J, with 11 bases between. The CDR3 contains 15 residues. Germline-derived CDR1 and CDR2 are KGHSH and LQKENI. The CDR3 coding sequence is TGTGCCAGCTCACCTCGACATGGGGGCAATCAGCCCCAGCATTTT. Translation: CASSPRHGGNQPQHF.